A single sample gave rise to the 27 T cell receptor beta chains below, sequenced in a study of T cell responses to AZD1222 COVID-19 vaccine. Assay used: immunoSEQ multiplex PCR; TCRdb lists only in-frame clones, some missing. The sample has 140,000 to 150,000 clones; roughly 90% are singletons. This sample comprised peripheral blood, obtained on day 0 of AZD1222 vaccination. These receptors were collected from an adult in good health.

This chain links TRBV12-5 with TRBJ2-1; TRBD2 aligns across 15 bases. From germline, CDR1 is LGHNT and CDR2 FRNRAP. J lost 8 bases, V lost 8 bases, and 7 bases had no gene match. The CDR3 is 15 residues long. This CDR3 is CASNGGLAGGDEQFF. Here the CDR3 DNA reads TGTGCTAGTAACGGGGGACTAGCGGGAGGCGATGAGCAGTTCTTC.

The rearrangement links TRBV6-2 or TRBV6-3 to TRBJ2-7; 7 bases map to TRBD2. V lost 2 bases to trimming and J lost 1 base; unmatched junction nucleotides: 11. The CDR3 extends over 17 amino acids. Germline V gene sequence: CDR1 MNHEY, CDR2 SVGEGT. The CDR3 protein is CASSYPAGEPGSYEQYF. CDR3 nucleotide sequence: TGTGCCAGCAGTTACCCGGCGGGGGAGCCGGGGTCCTACGAGCAGTACTTC.

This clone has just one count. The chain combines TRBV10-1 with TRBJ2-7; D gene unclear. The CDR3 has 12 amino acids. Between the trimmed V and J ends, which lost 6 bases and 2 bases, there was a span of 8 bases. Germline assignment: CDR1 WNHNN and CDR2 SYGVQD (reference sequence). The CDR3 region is CASRHRTYEQYF. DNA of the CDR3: TGCGCCAGCAGACACAGAACCTACGAGCAGTACTTC.

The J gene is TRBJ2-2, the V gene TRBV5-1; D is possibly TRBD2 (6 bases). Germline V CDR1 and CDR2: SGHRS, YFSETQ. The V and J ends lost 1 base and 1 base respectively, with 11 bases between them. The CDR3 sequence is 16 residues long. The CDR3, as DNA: TGCGCCAGCAGCTTGTTGGGCGGGGTGAACACCGGGGAGCTGTTTTTT. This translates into CASSLLGGVNTGELFF.

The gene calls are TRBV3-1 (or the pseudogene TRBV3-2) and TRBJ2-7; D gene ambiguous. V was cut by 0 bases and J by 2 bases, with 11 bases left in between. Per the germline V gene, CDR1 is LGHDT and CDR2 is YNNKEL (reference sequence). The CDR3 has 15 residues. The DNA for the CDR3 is TGTGCCAGCAGCCAAGAGTGTAAAGGACCCTACGAGCAGTACTTC. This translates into CASSQECKGPYEQYF.

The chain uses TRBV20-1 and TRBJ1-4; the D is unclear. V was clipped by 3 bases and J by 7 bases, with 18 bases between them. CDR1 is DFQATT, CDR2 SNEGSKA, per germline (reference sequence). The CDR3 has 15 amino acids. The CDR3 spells CSASTLPLWGEKLFF. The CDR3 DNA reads TGCAGTGCTAGTACTCTTCCGTTATGGGGTGAAAAACTGTTTTTT.

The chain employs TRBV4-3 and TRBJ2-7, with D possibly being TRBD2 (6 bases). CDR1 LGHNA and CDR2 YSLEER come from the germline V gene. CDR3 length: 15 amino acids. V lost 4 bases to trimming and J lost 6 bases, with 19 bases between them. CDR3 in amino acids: CASSPEVGGPVEQYF. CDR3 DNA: TGCGCCAGCAGCCCTGAGGTAGGAGGGCCTGTCGAGCAGTACTTC.

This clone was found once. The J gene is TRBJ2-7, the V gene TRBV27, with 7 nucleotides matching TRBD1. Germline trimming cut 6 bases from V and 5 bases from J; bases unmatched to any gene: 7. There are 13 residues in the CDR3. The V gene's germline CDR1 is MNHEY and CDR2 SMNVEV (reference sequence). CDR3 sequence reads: CASRLTGVHEQYF. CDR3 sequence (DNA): TGTGCCAGCAGACTCACAGGGGTCCACGAGCAGTACTTC.

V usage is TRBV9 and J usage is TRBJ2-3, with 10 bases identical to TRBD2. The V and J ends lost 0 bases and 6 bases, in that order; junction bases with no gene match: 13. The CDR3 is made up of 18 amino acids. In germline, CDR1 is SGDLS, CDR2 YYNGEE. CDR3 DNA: TGTGCCAGCAGCGTAGCCCTCGCCCACCTAGCGGGAGAGGATACGCAGTATTTT. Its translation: CASSVALAHLAGEDTQYF.

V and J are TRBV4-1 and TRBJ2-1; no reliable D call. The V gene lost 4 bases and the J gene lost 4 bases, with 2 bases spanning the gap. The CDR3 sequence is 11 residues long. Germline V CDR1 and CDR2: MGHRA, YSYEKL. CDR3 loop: CASSLYNEQFF. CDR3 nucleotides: TGCGCCAGCAGCCTTTACAATGAGCAGTTCTTC.

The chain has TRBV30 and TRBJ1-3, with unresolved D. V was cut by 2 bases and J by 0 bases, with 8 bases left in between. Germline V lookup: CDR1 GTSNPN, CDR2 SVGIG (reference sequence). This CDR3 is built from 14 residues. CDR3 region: CAWSWGSSGNTIYF. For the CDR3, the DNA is TGTGCCTGGAGTTGGGGTTCCTCTGGAAACACCATATATTTT.

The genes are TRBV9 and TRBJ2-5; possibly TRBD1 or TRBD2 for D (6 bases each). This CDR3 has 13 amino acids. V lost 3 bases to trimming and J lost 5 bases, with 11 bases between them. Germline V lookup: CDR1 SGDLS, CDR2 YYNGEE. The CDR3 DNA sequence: TGTGCCAGCAGCGGTAAGGGGGGCGAGACCCAGTACTTC. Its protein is CASSGKGGETQYF.

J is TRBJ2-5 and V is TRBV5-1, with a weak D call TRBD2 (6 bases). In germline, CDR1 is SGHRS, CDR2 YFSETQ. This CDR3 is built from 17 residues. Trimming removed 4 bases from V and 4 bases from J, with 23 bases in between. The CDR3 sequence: CASSITGSPTPRETQYF. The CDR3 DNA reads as TGCGCCAGCAGCATTACCGGGAGCCCGACCCCTCGAGAGACCCAGTACTTC. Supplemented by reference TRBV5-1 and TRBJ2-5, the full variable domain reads KAGVTQTPRYLIKTRGQQVTLSCSPISGHRSVSWYQQTPGQGLQFLFEYFSETQRNKGNFPGRFSGRQFSNSRSEMNVSTLELGDSALYLCASSITGSPTPRETQYFGPGTRLLVL.

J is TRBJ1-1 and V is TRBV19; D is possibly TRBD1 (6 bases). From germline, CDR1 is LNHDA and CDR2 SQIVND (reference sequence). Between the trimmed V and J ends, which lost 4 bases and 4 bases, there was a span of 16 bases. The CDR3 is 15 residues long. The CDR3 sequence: CASSTLGGAATEAFF. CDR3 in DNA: TGTGCCAGTAGTACCCTGGGGGGGGCAGCCACTGAAGCTTTCTTT.

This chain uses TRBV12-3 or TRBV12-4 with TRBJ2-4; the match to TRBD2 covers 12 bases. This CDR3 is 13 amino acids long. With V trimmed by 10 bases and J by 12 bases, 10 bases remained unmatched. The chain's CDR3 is CATIHGTSGPQYF. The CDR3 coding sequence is TGTGCCACCATCCACGGGACTAGCGGGCCTCAGTACTTC.

The CDR3 sequence: CASSRRGEINIQYF. The CDR3 DNA sequence: TGTGCCAGCAGCCGGAGGGGGGAGATAAACATTCAGTACTTC. The V call is TRBV14, the J call TRBJ2-4; D assignment may be TRBD1 or TRBD2 (6 bases each). From germline, CDR1 is SGHDN and CDR2 FVKESK. With 4 bases removed from V and 6 bases from J, the gap between germline ends came to 13 bases. CDR3 length equals 14 residues.

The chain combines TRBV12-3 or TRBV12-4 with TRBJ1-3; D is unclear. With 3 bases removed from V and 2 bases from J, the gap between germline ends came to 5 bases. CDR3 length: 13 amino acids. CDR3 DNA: TGTGCCAGCAGTTTCTCTCCTGGAAACACCATATATTTT. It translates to CASSFSPGNTIYF.

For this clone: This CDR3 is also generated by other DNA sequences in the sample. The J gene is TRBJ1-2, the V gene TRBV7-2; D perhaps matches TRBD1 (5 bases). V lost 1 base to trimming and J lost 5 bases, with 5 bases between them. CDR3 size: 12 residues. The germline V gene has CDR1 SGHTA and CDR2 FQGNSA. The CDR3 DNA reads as TGTGCCAGCAGCTTAGAGGGGTATGGCTACACCTTC. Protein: CASSLEGYGYTF. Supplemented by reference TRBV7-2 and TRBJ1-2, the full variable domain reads GAGVSQSPSNKVTEKGKDVELRCDPISGHTALYWYRQSLGQGLEFLIYFQGNSAPDKSGLPSDRFSAERTGGSVSTLTIQRTQQEDSAVYLCASSLEGYGYTFGSGTRLTVV.

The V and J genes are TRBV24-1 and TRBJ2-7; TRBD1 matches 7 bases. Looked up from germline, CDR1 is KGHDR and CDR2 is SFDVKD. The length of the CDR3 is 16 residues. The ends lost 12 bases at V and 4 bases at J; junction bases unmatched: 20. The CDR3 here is CASTLEGAPPSYEQYF. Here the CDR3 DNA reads TGTGCCTCAACATTAGAGGGGGCCCCACCATCGTACGAGCAGTACTTC.

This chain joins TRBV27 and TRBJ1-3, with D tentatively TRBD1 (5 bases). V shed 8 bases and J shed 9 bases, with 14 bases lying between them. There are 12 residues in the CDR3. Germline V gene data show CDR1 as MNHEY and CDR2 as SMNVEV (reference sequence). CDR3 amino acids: CASGSRGGTIYF. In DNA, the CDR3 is TGTGCCAGCGGGTCCCGGGGGGGCACCATATATTTT.

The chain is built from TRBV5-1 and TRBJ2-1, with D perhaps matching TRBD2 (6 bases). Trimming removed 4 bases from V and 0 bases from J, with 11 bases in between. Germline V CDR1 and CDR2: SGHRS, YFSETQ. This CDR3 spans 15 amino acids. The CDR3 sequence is CASSQLAVSYNEQFF. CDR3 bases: TGCGCCAGCAGCCAATTAGCGGTCTCCTACAATGAGCAGTTCTTC.

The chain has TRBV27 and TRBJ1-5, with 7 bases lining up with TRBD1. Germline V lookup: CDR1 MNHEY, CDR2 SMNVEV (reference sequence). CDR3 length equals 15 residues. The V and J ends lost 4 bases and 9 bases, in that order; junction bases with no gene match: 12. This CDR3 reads CASSSLTGVRWPQHF. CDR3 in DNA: TGTGCCAGCAGTTCCCTTACAGGGGTTAGGTGGCCCCAGCATTTT.

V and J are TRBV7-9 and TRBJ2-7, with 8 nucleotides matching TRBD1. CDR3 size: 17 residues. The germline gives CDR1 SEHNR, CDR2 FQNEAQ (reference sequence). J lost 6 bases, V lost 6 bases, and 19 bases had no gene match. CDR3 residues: CASRPRGQGVSVGEQYF. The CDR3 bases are TGTGCCAGCAGACCCCGTGGACAGGGCGTCTCCGTTGGCGAGCAGTACTTC.

The CDR3 spells CASSLVSGGEQYF. CDR3 coding DNA: TGTGCCAGCAGCTTAGTATCTGGAGGGGAGCAGTACTTC. The V and J genes are TRBV11-3 and TRBJ2-7; a weak D match, TRBD2 (6 bases). CDR1 and CDR2 (germline): SGHNT, YENEEA. This CDR3 is built from 13 residues. V was trimmed by 1 base and J by 7 bases, leaving 11 bases between them. The complete variable domain, with remaining parts taken from reference TRBV11-3 and TRBJ2-7, reads EAGVVQSPRYKIIEKKQPVAFWCNPISGHNTLYWYLQNLGQGPELLIRYENEEAVDDSQLPKDRFSAERLKGVDSTLKIQPAELGDSAVYLCASSLVSGGEQYFGPGTRLTVT.

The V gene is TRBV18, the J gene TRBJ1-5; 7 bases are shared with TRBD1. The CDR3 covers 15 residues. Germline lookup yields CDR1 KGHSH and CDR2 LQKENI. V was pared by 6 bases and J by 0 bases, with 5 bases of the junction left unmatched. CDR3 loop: CASSPTGISNQPQHF. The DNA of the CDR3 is TGTGCCAGCTCGCCGACAGGGATTAGCAATCAGCCCCAGCATTTT.

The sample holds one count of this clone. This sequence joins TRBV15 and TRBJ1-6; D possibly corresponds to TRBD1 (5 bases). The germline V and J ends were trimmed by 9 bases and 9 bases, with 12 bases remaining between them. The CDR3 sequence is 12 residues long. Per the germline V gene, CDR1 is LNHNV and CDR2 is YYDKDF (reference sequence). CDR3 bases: TGTGCCACTGGGACTGTTCTTTCACCCCTCCACTTT. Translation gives CATGTVLSPLHF.

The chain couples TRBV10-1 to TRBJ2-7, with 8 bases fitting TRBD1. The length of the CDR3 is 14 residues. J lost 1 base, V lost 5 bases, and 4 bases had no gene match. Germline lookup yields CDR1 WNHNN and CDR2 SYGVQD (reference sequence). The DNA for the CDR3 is TGCGCCAGCAGTAGGACAGGGTCGTCCTACGAGCAGTACTTC. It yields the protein CASSRTGSSYEQYF.